A selection of T cell receptor beta chains follows, all from one sample in a study of CD8+ T cells in alopecia areata. Profiling relied on immunoSEQ multiplex PCR, and the TCRdb table lists in-frame clones only, not all of them. The sample yields around 140,000 clones, about 50% seen once. The sample in question was CD8+ T cells sorted from blood, obtained at week 0. The receptors were sampled from a human donor with alopecia areata. Both conserved end residues are part of each CDR3. The order of the fields is D gene, clone size, J gene, V gene, CDR3 protein, CDR3 DNA. A D gene is named only where the DNA matches it firmly. Only some rows state a clone size, as once, few, many or a class for expanded clones.

d_gene: NA
abundance: NA
j_gene: TRBJ2-7
v_gene: TRBV4-1
CDR3aa: CASRGGSYEQYF
CDR3nt: TGCGCCAGCAGGGGCGGGTCCTACGAGCAGTACTTC

d_gene: TRBD1
abundance: many
j_gene: TRBJ2-7
v_gene: TRBV6-1
CDR3aa: CASSESVGQGGEQYF
CDR3nt: TGTGCCAGCAGTGAATCTGTGGGACAGGGAGGCGAGCAGTACTTC

d_gene: NA
abundance: NA
j_gene: TRBJ2-3
v_gene: TRBV9
CDR3aa: CASSALQEITDTQYF
CDR3nt: TGTGCCAGCAGCGCATTACAGGAAATCACAGATACGCAGTATTTT

d_gene: TRBD1
abundance: NA
j_gene: TRBJ2-5
v_gene: TRBV6-1
CDR3aa: CASRDRGWEQETQYF
CDR3nt: TGTGCCAGCAGGGACAGGGGGTGGGAGCAAGAGACCCAGTACTTC

d_gene: NA
abundance: few
j_gene: TRBJ2-3
v_gene: TRBV27
CDR3aa: CASSLRGPSDTQYF
CDR3nt: TGTGCCAGCAGTTTGCGGGGGCCCTCAGATACGCAGTATTTT

d_gene: NA
abundance: NA
j_gene: TRBJ1-6
v_gene: TRBV19
CDR3aa: CASVAGAGNSPLHF
CDR3nt: TGTGCCAGTGTGGCGGGGGCAGGGAATTCACCCCTCCACTTT

d_gene: NA
abundance: few
j_gene: TRBJ2-1
v_gene: TRBV5-6
CDR3aa: CASSLVRNNEQFF
CDR3nt: TGTGCCAGCAGCTTGGTACGGAACAATGAGCAGTTCTTC

d_gene: NA
abundance: NA
j_gene: TRBJ1-2
v_gene: TRBV29-1
CDR3aa: CSVDVEGNGYTF
CDR3nt: TGCAGCGTTGACGTCGAAGGGAATGGCTACACCTTC

d_gene: TRBD1
abundance: once
j_gene: TRBJ2-1
v_gene: TRBV13
CDR3aa: CASSLLGQGGYNEQFF
CDR3nt: TGTGCCAGCAGCTTACTCGGACAGGGGGGCTACAATGAGCAGTTCTTC

d_gene: NA
abundance: NA
j_gene: TRBJ2-5
v_gene: TRBV7-8
CDR3aa: CASSLVVRGQETQYF
CDR3nt: TGTGCCAGCAGCTTAGTCGTTCGGGGCCAAGAGACCCAGTACTTC

d_gene: NA
abundance: few
j_gene: TRBJ1-2
v_gene: TRBV13
CDR3aa: CASSPPGDDYGYTF
CDR3nt: TGTGCCAGCAGCCCGCCCGGGGACGACTATGGCTACACCTTC

d_gene: NA
abundance: NA
j_gene: TRBJ2-5
v_gene: TRBV5-6
CDR3aa: CASSLGGTGEYF
CDR3nt: TGTGCCAGCAGCTTGGGGGGCACGGGAGAGTACTTC

d_gene: NA
abundance: NA
j_gene: TRBJ2-3
v_gene: TRBV29-1
CDR3aa: CSVEDRLLDTQYF
CDR3nt: TGCAGCGTTGAAGATAGGTTGTTGGATACGCAGTATTTT

d_gene: NA
abundance: NA
j_gene: TRBJ1-5
v_gene: TRBV27
CDR3aa: CASSLIGEDQPQHF
CDR3nt: TGTGCCAGCAGTTTGATAGGGGAAGATCAGCCCCAGCATTTT

d_gene: NA
abundance: few
j_gene: TRBJ2-5
v_gene: TRBV7-9
CDR3aa: CASSPRPGVMETQYF
CDR3nt: TGTGCCAGCAGCCCTCGTCCGGGTGTAATGGAGACCCAGTACTTC

d_gene: NA
abundance: few
j_gene: TRBJ2-1
v_gene: TRBV14
CDR3aa: CASSQARRGEQFF
CDR3nt: TGTGCCAGCAGCCAAGCACGGCGTGGTGAGCAGTTCTTC

d_gene: TRBD1
abundance: few
j_gene: TRBJ1-6
v_gene: TRBV19
CDR3aa: CASSPRTGEGSPLHF
CDR3nt: TGTGCCAGTAGTCCACGGACAGGTGAAGGATCACCCCTCCACTTT

d_gene: NA
abundance: NA
j_gene: TRBJ1-6
v_gene: TRBV7-2
CDR3aa: CASSPGTYNSPLHF
CDR3nt: TGTGCCAGCAGCCCTGGCACCTATAATTCACCCCTCCACTTT

d_gene: NA
abundance: once
j_gene: TRBJ1-5
v_gene: TRBV30
CDR3aa: CAWSDGGNQPQHF
CDR3nt: TGTGCCTGGAGTGACGGGGGCAATCAGCCCCAGCATTTT

d_gene: NA
abundance: NA
j_gene: TRBJ1-1
v_gene: TRBV27
CDR3aa: CASALGEGDTEAFF
CDR3nt: TGTGCCAGCGCGTTGGGCGAGGGGGACACTGAAGCTTTCTTT

d_gene: NA
abundance: NA
j_gene: TRBJ2-7
v_gene: TRBV27
CDR3aa: CASSLEIPAATYEQYF
CDR3nt: TGTGCCAGCAGTTTGGAAATCCCCGCAGCAACCTACGAGCAGTACTTC

d_gene: NA
abundance: NA
j_gene: TRBJ2-5
v_gene: TRBV5-1
CDR3aa: CASSLEVRVCCQETQYF
CDR3nt: TGCGCCAGCAGCTTGGAGGTCAGGGTGTGTTGCCAAGAGACCCAGTACTTC

d_gene: TRBD2
abundance: NA
j_gene: TRBJ2-3
v_gene: TRBV27
CDR3aa: CAAKPTTSGF
CDR3nt: TGTGCCGCGAAACCCACGACTAGCGGATTT

d_gene: NA
abundance: NA
j_gene: TRBJ1-1
v_gene: TRBV15
CDR3aa: CATSRGTDNTEAFF
CDR3nt: TGTGCCACCAGCAGGGGGACTGATAACACTGAAGCTTTCTTT

d_gene: TRBD1
abundance: NA
j_gene: TRBJ2-7
v_gene: TRBV7-9
CDR3aa: CASSSTGTGSYEQYF
CDR3nt: TGTGCCAGCAGCTCAACCGGGACAGGGTCCTACGAGCAGTACTTC

d_gene: TRBD1
abundance: NA
j_gene: TRBJ2-7
v_gene: TRBV6-6
CDR3aa: CASSLPGQGYEQYF
CDR3nt: TGTGCCAGCAGTTTGCCGGGACAGGGCTACGAGCAGTACTTC

d_gene: NA
abundance: NA
j_gene: TRBJ2-7
v_gene: TRBV15
CDR3aa: CATSSDEATLWYEQYF
CDR3nt: TGTGCCACCAGCAGTGATGAGGCAACGCTCTGGTACGAGCAGTACTTC

d_gene: NA
abundance: NA
j_gene: TRBJ2-7
v_gene: TRBV29-1
CDR3aa: CSVGTATTYDEQYF
CDR3nt: TGCAGCGTTGGGACAGCTACAACTTACGACGAGCAGTACTTC

d_gene: TRBD1
abundance: NA
j_gene: TRBJ2-3
v_gene: TRBV7-3
CDR3aa: CASSRGTGLGTDTQYF
CDR3nt: TGTGCCAGCAGCCGGGGGACAGGGTTGGGCACAGATACGCAGTATTTT

d_gene: NA
abundance: medium-sized
j_gene: TRBJ1-2
v_gene: TRBV6-4
CDR3aa: CASSDSGTSRGYTF
CDR3nt: TGTGCCAGCAGTGATTCCGGGACAAGCCGCGGCTACACCTTC

d_gene: NA
abundance: few
j_gene: TRBJ1-5
v_gene: TRBV30
CDR3aa: CAWSVQDDQPQHF
CDR3nt: TGTGCCTGGAGTGTACAGGACGATCAGCCCCAGCATTTT

d_gene: NA
abundance: NA
j_gene: TRBJ1-5
v_gene: TRBV5-6
CDR3aa: CASSFRRGNQPQHF
CDR3nt: TGTGCCAGCAGCTTTAGAAGGGGCAATCAGCCCCAGCATTTT

d_gene: TRBD1
abundance: NA
j_gene: TRBJ2-2
v_gene: TRBV15
CDR3aa: CATSSRTGFGELFF
CDR3nt: TGTGCCACCAGCAGTCGGACAGGGTTCGGGGAGCTGTTTTTT

d_gene: NA
abundance: few
j_gene: TRBJ2-2
v_gene: TRBV6-5
CDR3aa: CASRGANTGELFF
CDR3nt: TGTGCCAGCAGAGGAGCGAACACCGGGGAGCTGTTTTTT

d_gene: TRBD1
abundance: NA
j_gene: TRBJ2-3
v_gene: TRBV9
CDR3aa: CASSTPDRVPDTQYF
CDR3nt: TGTGCCAGCTCCACGCCGGACAGGGTGCCAGATACGCAGTATTTT

d_gene: TRBD2
abundance: NA
j_gene: TRBJ2-7
v_gene: TRBV27
CDR3aa: CASSLGGLGYEQYF
CDR3nt: TGTGCCAGCAGTTTAGGGGGACTAGGCTACGAGCAGTACTTC

d_gene: TRBD1
abundance: once
j_gene: TRBJ2-5
v_gene: TRBV30
CDR3aa: CAWQQGLGHWGETQYF
CDR3nt: TGTGCCTGGCAACAGGGGTTAGGTCATTGGGGAGAGACCCAGTACTTC

d_gene: NA
abundance: NA
j_gene: TRBJ2-7
v_gene: TRBV28
CDR3aa: CASLTGDLPYEQYF
CDR3nt: TGTGCCAGCCTGACGGGGGATCTCCCCTACGAGCAGTACTTC

d_gene: NA
abundance: many
j_gene: TRBJ1-5
v_gene: TRBV4-3
CDR3aa: CASSQDLQYQPQHF
CDR3nt: TGCGCCAGCAGCCAAGATTTGCAATATCAGCCCCAGCATTTT

d_gene: NA
abundance: NA
j_gene: TRBJ2-7
v_gene: TRBV7-9
CDR3aa: CASSFSKGLYEQYF
CDR3nt: TGTGCCAGCAGCTTCTCGAAAGGGCTATACGAGCAGTACTTC

d_gene: NA
abundance: NA
j_gene: TRBJ2-7
v_gene: TRBV29-1
CDR3aa: CSVVETAYEQYF
CDR3nt: TGCAGCGTTGTGGAGACAGCCTACGAGCAGTACTTC

d_gene: NA
abundance: NA
j_gene: TRBJ2-5
v_gene: TRBV13
CDR3aa: CASSYTGIRGETQYF
CDR3nt: TGTGCCAGCAGCTATACCGGGATTCGGGGAGAGACCCAGTACTTC

d_gene: NA
abundance: NA
j_gene: TRBJ2-5
v_gene: TRBV5-6
CDR3aa: CASSLVAQETQYF
CDR3nt: TGTGCCAGCAGCTTGGTAGCTCAAGAGACCCAGTACTTC

d_gene: NA
abundance: NA
j_gene: TRBJ1-5
v_gene: TRBV23-1
CDR3aa: CASSQSSGQYNQPQHF
CDR3nt: TGCGCCAGCAGTCAATCATCGGGGCAGTACAATCAGCCCCAGCATTTT

d_gene: NA
abundance: NA
j_gene: TRBJ2-4
v_gene: TRBV4-3
CDR3aa: CASSQLTGAKNIQYF
CDR3nt: TGCGCCAGCAGCCAGTTGACAGGAGCCAAAAACATTCAGTACTTC

d_gene: NA
abundance: NA
j_gene: TRBJ1-1
v_gene: TRBV7-9
CDR3aa: CASSFSSGNTEAFF
CDR3nt: TGTGCCAGCAGCTTTTCGTCGGGGAACACTGAAGCTTTCTTT

d_gene: NA
abundance: NA
j_gene: TRBJ2-7
v_gene: TRBV13
CDR3aa: CASSFGRDEQYF
CDR3nt: TGTGCCAGCAGCTTTGGTAGGGATGAGCAGTACTTC

d_gene: TRBD1
abundance: NA
j_gene: TRBJ2-3
v_gene: TRBV7-9
CDR3aa: CASSLTGRDGTQYF
CDR3nt: TGTGCCAGCAGCTTGACAGGGCGAGATGGCACGCAGTATTTT

d_gene: NA
abundance: NA
j_gene: TRBJ1-2
v_gene: TRBV27
CDR3aa: CASSFSGASYGYTF
CDR3nt: TGTGCCAGCAGTTTTTCGGGCGCCTCCTATGGCTACACCTTC

d_gene: TRBD1
abundance: NA
j_gene: TRBJ2-2
v_gene: TRBV30
CDR3aa: CAWSVGTGARGGELFF
CDR3nt: TGTGCCTGGAGTGTTGGTACAGGGGCCCGTGGCGGGGAGCTGTTTTTT

d_gene: NA
abundance: NA
j_gene: TRBJ2-3
v_gene: TRBV30
CDR3aa: CAWGLSADTQYF
CDR3nt: TGTGCCTGGGGCCTTAGCGCAGATACGCAGTATTTT

d_gene: NA
abundance: NA
j_gene: TRBJ2-7
v_gene: TRBV27
CDR3aa: CASSHRVDYEQYF
CDR3nt: TGTGCCAGCAGCCACCGGGTCGACTACGAGCAGTACTTC

d_gene: NA
abundance: NA
j_gene: TRBJ2-1
v_gene: TRBV6-1
CDR3aa: CASSERPGSSYNEQFF
CDR3nt: TGTGCCAGCAGTGAACGTCCAGGGAGCTCCTACAATGAGCAGTTCTTC

d_gene: NA
abundance: few
j_gene: TRBJ2-1
v_gene: TRBV7-7
CDR3aa: CASSGDNEQFF
CDR3nt: TGTGCTAGCAGCGGAGATAATGAGCAGTTCTTC

d_gene: NA
abundance: NA
j_gene: TRBJ1-5
v_gene: TRBV7-2
CDR3aa: CASSLGHIRPQHF
CDR3nt: TGTGCCAGCAGCCTAGGGCACATCCGGCCCCAGCATTTT